The 16 T cell receptor beta chains presented below share a single source sample, sequenced in a study of molecular identifiers for immune sequencing clone quantification. TCRdb recomputed calls from the PCR reads with MiXCR, one row per CDR3 protein. The sample lists 40,000 to 50,000 distinct CDR3 sequences; 15% to 20% were seen once. Sequences were obtained from naive CD8+ T cells from blood, with Jurkat cell RNA spiked in. As to subset: FACS-sorted CD8+CD4-CCR7+CD45RA+ naive T cells. The receptors were gathered from a human donor in good health. Some libraries in this study had Jurkat cell RNA spiked in.

This clonotype was recorded many times. The V gene is TRBV7-9, the J gene TRBJ2-3; 8 nucleotides match TRBD2. Unmatched junction bases numbered 18, after V lost 5 bases and J lost 2 bases. The CDR3 consists of 19 residues. CDR1 and CDR2 (germline): SEHNR, FQNEAQ (reference sequence). CDR3 amino acids: CASSPFRGGLSYNTDTQYF. CDR3 nucleotides: TGTGCCAGCAGCCCGTTCCGCGGGGGGCTCAGTTACAACACAGATACGCAGTATTTT.

This clonotype has ten or more counts. The chain recombines TRBV19 with TRBJ2-3; 8 nucleotides agree with TRBD2. V trimming: 3 bases; J trimming: 6 bases; junction bases outside the gene matches: 8. Germline V gene lookup returns CDR1 LNHDA and CDR2 SQIVND (reference sequence). This CDR3 comprises 15 residues. CDR3 protein: CASSIVSGTADTQYF. In DNA form, the CDR3 reads TGTGCCAGTAGTATCGTTAGCGGGACCGCCGATACGCAGTATTTT.

Ten or more counts support this clonotype. The chain employs TRBV11-2 and TRBJ2-3, with D perhaps matching TRBD2 (7 bases). The germline V gene has CDR1 SGHAT and CDR2 FQNNGV. CDR3 length equals 16 residues. The germline V and J ends were trimmed by 1 base and 3 bases, with 14 bases remaining between them. CDR3 protein: CASSLGGGAWTDTQYF. DNA of the CDR3: TGTGCCAGCAGCTTAGGGGGGGGCGCCTGGACAGATACGCAGTATTTT.

This clonotype was counted many times. V is TRBV5-1 and J is TRBJ1-1; 8 bases align to TRBD1. This CDR3 is built from 16 residues. Germline V gene sequence: CDR1 SGHRS, CDR2 YFSETQ. The V segment lost 4 bases and the J segment 6 bases; nucleotides outside the gene matches: 14. CDR3 in DNA: TGCGCCAGCAGCGAGGGACAGGAGGTATTTGTTGCTGAAGCTTTCTTT. Translated: CASSEGQEVFVAEAFF.

In its sample, this clonotype was seen many times. This chain joins TRBV20-1 and TRBJ1-5, with 10 bases fitting TRBD1. The CDR3 length is 13 residues. V dropped 3 bases and J dropped 6; count of bases not matched to a gene: 2. The V gene's germline CDR1 is DFQATT and CDR2 SNEGSKA (reference sequence). Here the CDR3 reads CSARDRGVQPQHF. DNA for the CDR3: TGCAGTGCTAGGGACAGGGGGGTTCAGCCCCAGCATTTT.

This clonotype showed up many times. The J gene is TRBJ1-1, the V gene TRBV20-1; D might be TRBD1 (5 bases). Germline loops: CDR1 DFQATT, CDR2 SNEGSKA (reference sequence). V was pared by 3 bases and J by 9 bases, with 23 bases between. The CDR3 length is 15 residues. The CDR3 bases are TGCAGTGCTAGCATCCACGACGTCGACCCAGGGAAAGCTTTCTTT. This gives the protein CSASIHDVDPGKAFF.

This chain joins TRBV11-2 and TRBJ1-1, with a tentative D call TRBD1 (6 bases). Germline values: CDR1 SGHAT, CDR2 FQNNGV. V lost 5 bases and J lost 4, with 11 bases in between. The CDR3 extends over 13 amino acids. Written as DNA, the CDR3 is TGTGCCAGCAGCCAGGGGCGACTCACTGAAGCTTTCTTT. Its protein is CASSQGRLTEAFF.

This clonotype was counted at least ten times. The J gene is TRBJ2-7, the V gene TRBV11-2, with 7 bases lining up with TRBD1. With 5 bases clipped from V and 6 bases from J, the junction kept 10 bases outside the gene matches. Germline V lookup: CDR1 SGHAT, CDR2 FQNNGV. The CDR3 length is 14 residues. Here the CDR3 reads CASSLWTGILEQYF. In DNA, the CDR3 is TGTGCCAGCAGCCTTTGGACAGGTATCCTCGAGCAGTACTTC.

This clonotype was seen many times. CDR3 DNA sequence: TGCAGTGCTAGAGAGTGGGGGTATGAGCAGTTCTTC. Translating gives CSAREWGYEQFF. The V call is TRBV20-1, the J call TRBJ2-1; D possibly uses TRBD1 or TRBD2 (5 bases each). The V end lost 0 bases, the J end lost 8 bases, and 8 bases lay between the germline ends. Germline loops: CDR1 DFQATT, CDR2 SNEGSKA (reference sequence). The CDR3 extends over 12 amino acids.

This clonotype was seen repeatedly, ten times or more. This sequence joins TRBV12-5 and TRBJ2-3; D tentatively fits TRBD1 or TRBD2 (5 bases each). Trimming stripped 2 bases from V and 4 bases from J, with 13 bases between. CDR1 is LGHNT and CDR2 is FRNRAP in the germline V gene. This CDR3 spans 15 amino acids. The CDR3 nucleotides read TGTGCTAGTGGTTTGCCCACCCTGGGGGCAGATACGCAGTATTTT. This encodes CASGLPTLGADTQYF.

The table lists this clonotype with many counts. The chain employs TRBV30 and TRBJ2-3; no firm D call. V was clipped by 2 bases and J by 4 bases, with 10 bases between them. Germline V gene data show CDR1 as GTSNPN and CDR2 as SVGIG (reference sequence). The CDR3 has 13 amino acids. CDR3 sequence reads: CAWSMWSADTQYF. The CDR3, as DNA: TGTGCCTGGAGTATGTGGTCCGCAGATACGCAGTATTTT.

This clonotype was seen repeatedly, ten times or more. The chain recombines TRBV5-6 with TRBJ2-3, with D uncertain. V was shortened by 0 bases and J by 0 bases, with 8 bases between the two germline ends. Germline V lookup: CDR1 SGHDT, CDR2 YYEEEE. The CDR3 runs to 15 residues. The CDR3 sequence: CASSLVRASTDTQYF. As DNA, the CDR3 is TGTGCCAGCAGCTTGGTGAGAGCTAGCACAGATACGCAGTATTTT.

This clonotype was seen many times. This chain joins TRBV4-3 and TRBJ2-1; a weak D match, TRBD2 (6 bases). The CDR3 totals 14 residues. Germline CDR1 is LGHNA and CDR2 is YSLEER. V was cut by 4 bases and J by 7 bases, with 14 bases left in between. In DNA form, the CDR3 reads TGCGCCAGCAGCCCTATGGCGGGGACGAATGAGCAGTTCTTC. This sequence encodes CASSPMAGTNEQFF.

At least ten counts were recorded for this clonotype. The CDR3 DNA sequence: TGCGCCAGCAGCCAAGAAGGAGTAGCGGGAGATAATGAGCAGTTCTTC. Its protein is CASSQEGVAGDNEQFF. The chain uses TRBV4-3 and TRBJ2-1; 9 bases map to TRBD2. CDR1 and CDR2 from the germline V gene are LGHNA and YSLEER. The CDR3 consists of 16 residues. Unmatched junction bases numbered 7, after V lost 0 bases and J lost 7 bases.

In its sample, this clonotype was seen many times. This chain uses TRBV19 with TRBJ1-1; a possible D gene is TRBD1 (6 bases). V was trimmed by 7 bases and J by 7 bases, leaving 22 bases between them. Germline CDR1 and CDR2: LNHDA and SQIVND (reference sequence). This CDR3 is 15 amino acids long. The DNA for the CDR3 is TGTGCCAGTACTATGATCCCGGGACAAGAATTTGAAGCTTTCTTT. The encoded protein is CASTMIPGQEFEAFF.

This clonotype occurred a few times. A much larger clone lies one base from this, so it may be a read error. The chain joins TRBV4-1 to TRBJ1-1, with D possibly TRBD1 on 5 matching bases. V gave up 0 bases and J gave up 5 bases, with 16 bases separating them. In germline, CDR1 is MGHRA, CDR2 YSYEKL. This CDR3 has 16 amino acids. The CDR3 here is CASSQDTGRGRTEAFF. CDR3 DNA sequence: TGCGCCAGCAGCCAAGATACGGGGAGGGGAAGGACTGAAGCTTTCTTT.